The rows below give T cell receptor beta chains drawn from one sample of a study of blood T cell repertoires in COVID-19. TCRdb keeps only in-frame clones here, not all; method: immunoSEQ multiplex PCR. Found here are about 300,000 clones, 85% to 90% of them singletons; the top ten hold 13%. The specimen was peripheral blood. These receptors originate from a human donor in a cohort sampled during active COVID-19. CDR3s include the opening cysteine and the closing phenylalanine or tryptophan. A D gene is named only where the DNA matches it firmly. Rows give clone size only sometimes, using once, few, many, or a class for an expanded clone.

cdr3_nt	cdr3_aa	cdr3_length	clone_size	d_call	j_call	v_call
TGTGCCAGCTCACCAAGGGAGGCTCGAAGGTCTGGAAACACCATATATTTT	CASSPREARRSGNTIYF	17	NA	NA	TRBJ1-3	TRBV18
TGTGCCAGCAGCTTAGCTACGGGAGTATTCTACAATGAGCAGTTCTTC	CASSLATGVFYNEQFF	16	NA	NA	TRBJ2-1	TRBV7-9
TGTGCCAGCACCGGGGGACTCGCCTACGAGCAGTACTTC	CASTGGLAYEQYF	13	NA	NA	TRBJ2-7	TRBV6-5
TGTGCCAGCAGACTAGCGGGAACTACCGATCAAGAGACCCAGTACTTC	CASRLAGTTDQETQYF	16	NA	TRBD2	TRBJ2-5	TRBV27
TGCAGTGCTAGTCGGGATAGAAGCCCCCTTTACGAGCAGTACTTC	CSASRDRSPLYEQYF	15	NA	NA	TRBJ2-7	TRBV20-1
TGTGCCAGCAGCCCACTCCCCGGACAGGCTCATTACGAGCAGTACTTC	CASSPLPGQAHYEQYF	16	NA	TRBD1	TRBJ2-7	TRBV3-1/TRBV3-2
TGCAGCGCCTCATCGACAGGGCGCGGGACTGAAGCTTTCTTT	CSASSTGRGTEAFF	14	NA	TRBD1	TRBJ1-1	TRBV29-1
TGTGCCAGCAGTCGATCGGAGTTAATCTCTGGAAACACCATATATTTT	CASSRSELISGNTIYF	16	many	NA	TRBJ1-3	TRBV2
TGTGCCAGTAGTAGGGCACGCCAAGAGACCCAGTACTTC	CASSRARQETQYF	13	NA	NA	TRBJ2-5	TRBV19
TGTGCCAGCACCGACACGAATAATTCACCCCTCCACTTT	CASTDTNNSPLHF	13	NA	NA	TRBJ1-6	TRBV18
TGCGCCAGCAGCTTGACAGGATATGTTAGCACAGATACGCAGTATTTT	CASSLTGYVSTDTQYF	16	NA	NA	TRBJ2-3	TRBV5-1
TGTGCCAGCAGCAGACTAGCGGGAGGAAAGTACGAGCAGTACTTC	CASSRLAGGKYEQYF	15	NA	TRBD2	TRBJ2-7	TRBV3-1/TRBV3-2
TGTGCCAGCAGCGAGCCCAATCAGCCCCAGCATTTT	CASSEPNQPQHF	12	NA	NA	TRBJ1-5	TRBV28
TGTGCCAGCAGCTACTCGACAGGGTCGGCTTTCTTT	CASSYSTGSAFF	12	NA	TRBD1	TRBJ1-1	TRBV3-1/TRBV3-2